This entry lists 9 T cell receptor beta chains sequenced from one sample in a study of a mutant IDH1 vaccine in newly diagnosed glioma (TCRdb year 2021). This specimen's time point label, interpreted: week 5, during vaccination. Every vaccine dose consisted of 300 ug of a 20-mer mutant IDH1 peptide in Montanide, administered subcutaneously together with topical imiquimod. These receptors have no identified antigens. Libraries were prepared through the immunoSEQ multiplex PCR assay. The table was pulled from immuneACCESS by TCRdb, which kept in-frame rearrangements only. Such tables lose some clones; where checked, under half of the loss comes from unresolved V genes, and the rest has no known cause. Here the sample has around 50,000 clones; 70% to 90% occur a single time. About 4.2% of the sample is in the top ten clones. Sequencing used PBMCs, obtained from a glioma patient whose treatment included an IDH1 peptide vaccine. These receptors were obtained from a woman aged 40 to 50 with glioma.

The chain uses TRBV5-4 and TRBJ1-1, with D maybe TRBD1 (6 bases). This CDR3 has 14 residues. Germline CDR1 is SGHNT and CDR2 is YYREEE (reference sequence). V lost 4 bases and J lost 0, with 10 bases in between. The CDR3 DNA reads TGTGCCAGCAGCGTCAGGGGAATGAACACTGAAGCTTTCTTT. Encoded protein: CASSVRGMNTEAFF.

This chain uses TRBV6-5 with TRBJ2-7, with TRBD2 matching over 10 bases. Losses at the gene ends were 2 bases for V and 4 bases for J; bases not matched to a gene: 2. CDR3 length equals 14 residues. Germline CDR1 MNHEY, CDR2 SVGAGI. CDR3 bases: TGTGCCAGCAGTTACGAGCGGGAGGGTTACGAGCAGTACTTC. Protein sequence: CASSYEREGYEQYF.

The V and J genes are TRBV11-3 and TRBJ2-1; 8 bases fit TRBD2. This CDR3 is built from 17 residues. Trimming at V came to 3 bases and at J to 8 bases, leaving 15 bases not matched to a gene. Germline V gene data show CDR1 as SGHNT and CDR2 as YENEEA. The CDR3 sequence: CASSFTIPGLGRDEQFF. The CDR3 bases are TGTGCCAGCAGCTTCACCATACCGGGACTAGGTCGGGATGAGCAGTTCTTC.

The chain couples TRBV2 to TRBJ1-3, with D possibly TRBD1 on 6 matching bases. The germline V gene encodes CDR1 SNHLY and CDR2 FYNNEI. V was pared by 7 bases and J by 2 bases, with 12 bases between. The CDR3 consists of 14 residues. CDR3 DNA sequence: TGTGCCAGCAATGGCGCAGGGGCTGGAAACACCATATATTTT. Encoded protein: CASNGAGAGNTIYF.

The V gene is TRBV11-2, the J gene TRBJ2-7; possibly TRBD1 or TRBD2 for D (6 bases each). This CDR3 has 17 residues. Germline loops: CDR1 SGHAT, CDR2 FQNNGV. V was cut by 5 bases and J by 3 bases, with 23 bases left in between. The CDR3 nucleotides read TGTGCCAGCAGCCCTACCACGACAGGCGGAGGGGGCTACGAGCAGTACTTC. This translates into CASSPTTTGGGGYEQYF.

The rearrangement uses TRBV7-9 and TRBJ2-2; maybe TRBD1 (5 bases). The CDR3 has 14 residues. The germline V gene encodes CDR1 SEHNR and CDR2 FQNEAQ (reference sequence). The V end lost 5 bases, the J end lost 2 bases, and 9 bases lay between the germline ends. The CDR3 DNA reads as TGTGCCAGCAGCCCCTGGACAAACACCGGGGAGCTGTTTTTT. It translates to CASSPWTNTGELFF.

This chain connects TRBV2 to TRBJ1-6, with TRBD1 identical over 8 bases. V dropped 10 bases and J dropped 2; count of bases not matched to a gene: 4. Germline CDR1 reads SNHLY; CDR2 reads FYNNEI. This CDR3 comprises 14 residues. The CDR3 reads CATRQGTYNSPLHF. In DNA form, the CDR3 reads TGTGCCACCCGACAGGGGACCTATAATTCACCCCTCCACTTT.

CDR3 loop: CASSKEALRSDEQFF. CDR3 DNA sequence: TGTGCCAGCAGCAAAGAGGCTCTGCGATCCGATGAGCAGTTCTTC. The chain is built from TRBV21-1 and TRBJ2-1. TRBV21-1 constitutes a pseudogene. This CDR3 has 15 residues.

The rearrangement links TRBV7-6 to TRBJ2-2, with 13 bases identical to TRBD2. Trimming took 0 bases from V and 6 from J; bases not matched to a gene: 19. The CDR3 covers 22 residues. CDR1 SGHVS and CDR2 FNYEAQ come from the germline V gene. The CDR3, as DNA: TGTGCCAGCAGCTTAGCAAGAGGGGGACTAGCGGGACGGACCCCGGTCCCCGGGGAGCTGTTTTTT. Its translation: CASSLARGGLAGRTPVPGELFF.